This T cell receptor beta chain was obtained from a study of OX40 agonist ivuxolimab in advanced cancers. Across the whole study: The study enrolled dose-escalation patients with hepatocellular carcinoma, melanoma, renal cell or head and neck cancer.

Method: immunoSEQ multiplex PCR; TCRdb's copy keeps in-frame clones and lacks some. Of roughly 15,000 clones in the sample, roughly 92% were seen once. This CDR3 has 16 residues. Between the trimmed V and J ends, which lost 1 base and 1 base, there was a span of 13 bases. CDR1 is SGHVS and CDR2 is FQNEAQ in the germline V gene. The origin of this receptor is an adult with an advanced solid tumor such as melanoma, head and neck, liver or kidney cancer. This chain uses TRBV7-8 with TRBJ1-1; D is ambiguous. The specimen was CD4+ or CD8+ T cells sorted from blood, collected in a trial of the OX40 agonist ivuxolimab. In DNA form, the CDR3 reads TGTGCCAGCAGCTTAGTCCGTATTTGGGAGAACACTGAAGCTTTCTTT. This sequence encodes CASSLVRIWENTEAFF.